Listed below are T cell receptor beta chains from one sample, sequenced in a study of shared clonotypes between healthy human individuals. Only in-frame clones appear in the TCRdb table, and some are missing; sequencing was by immunoSEQ multiplex PCR. This table has 600,000 to 750,000 clones, less than 80% appearing once. Source material: memory CD4+ T cells sorted from blood. Source of these receptors: a woman in her 30s in good health. CDR3s include the opening cysteine and the closing phenylalanine or tryptophan. The D gene is left open where the match is weak. Rows may omit the clone size; those that give it use once, few, many or a size class.

size: -; V: TRBV7-7; J: TRBJ2-7; D: -; CDR3: CASSHRSTAGRYEQYF; DNA: TGTGCCAGCAGTCATAGAAGTACGGCAGGGCGCTACGAGCAGTACTTC
size: once; V: TRBV29-1; J: TRBJ2-7; D: -; CDR3: CSVGNANPYEQYF; DNA: TGCAGCGTTGGGAACGCAAACCCCTACGAGCAGTACTTC
size: -; V: TRBV7-2; J: TRBJ1-5; D: -; CDR3: CASSLDYQPQHF; DNA: TGTGCCAGCAGCTTAGACTATCAGCCCCAGCATTTT
size: -; V: TRBV5-6; J: TRBJ1-2; D: -; CDR3: CASSPQVGTNYGYTF; DNA: TGTGCCAGCAGCCCTCAGGTGGGGACTAACTATGGCTACACCTTC
size: -; V: TRBV16; J: TRBJ1-4; D: -; CDR3: CASSKPGANEKLFF; DNA: TGTGCCAGCAGCAAACCGGGGGCAAATGAAAAACTGTTTTTT
size: -; V: TRBV25-1; J: TRBJ2-1; D: -; CDR3: CASSDPPQTGLRNEQFF; DNA: TGTGCCAGCAGTGATCCCCCCCAGACGGGGTTACGCAATGAGCAGTTCTTC
size: -; V: TRBV5-1; J: TRBJ2-3; D: -; CDR3: CASSPDVSAPDTQYF; DNA: -
size: -; V: TRBV10-3; J: TRBJ2-7; D: TRBD1; CDR3: CAIAGQGNYEQYF; DNA: TGTGCCATCGCGGGACAGGGGAACTACGAGCAGTACTTC
size: few; V: TRBV28; J: TRBJ1-5; D: -; CDR3: CASSRALRAVNQPQHF; DNA: TGTGCCAGCAGCCGAGCGCTCAGGGCCGTCAATCAGCCCCAGCATTTT
size: -; V: TRBV28; J: TRBJ2-7; D: TRBD2; CDR3: CASSYELAGGPSYEQYF; DNA: TGTGCCAGCAGTTACGAACTAGCGGGAGGGCCCTCCTACGAGCAGTACTTC
size: -; V: TRBV15; J: TRBJ1-1; D: -; CDR3: CATSFRGDTEAFF; DNA: TGTGCCACCAGCTTCCGGGGGGACACTGAAGCTTTCTTT
size: -; V: TRBV25-1; J: TRBJ2-5; D: -; CDR3: CASSATQYQETQYF; DNA: TGTGCCAGCAGTGCGACACAGTACCAAGAGACCCAGTACTTC
size: -; V: TRBV2; J: TRBJ1-2; D: TRBD1; CDR3: CASSPTGGNYGYTF; DNA: TGTGCCAGCAGTCCGACAGGGGGCAACTATGGCTACACCTTC
size: -; V: TRBV14; J: TRBJ2-7; D: -; CDR3: CASSQEGGSGRYSYEQYF; DNA: TGTGCCAGCAGCCAAGAAGGAGGGTCAGGGCGGTACTCCTACGAGCAGTACTTC
size: -; V: TRBV2; J: TRBJ2-2; D: TRBD1; CDR3: CASKRDRGSGELFF; DNA: TGTGCCAGCAAACGAGACAGGGGTTCCGGGGAGCTGTTTTTT
size: -; V: TRBV15; J: TRBJ2-1; D: -; CDR3: CATSSTLAREYNEQFF; DNA: TGTGCCACCAGCAGTACTCTAGCGCGAGAATACAATGAGCAGTTCTTC
size: -; V: TRBV5-8; J: TRBJ2-1; D: TRBD2; CDR3: CASSLGGRSYNEQFF; DNA: TGTGCCAGCAGCCTCGGGGGGAGGTCCTACAATGAGCAGTTCTTC
size: -; V: TRBV19; J: TRBJ1-1; D: -; CDR3: CASSIDVRPNTEAFF; DNA: TGTGCCAGTAGTATAGATGTGCGGCCGAACACTGAAGCTTTCTTT
size: few; V: TRBV7-9; J: TRBJ1-5; D: TRBD1; CDR3: CASSSAGQARLQHF; DNA: TGTGCCAGCAGCTCCGCGGGACAGGCAAGGCTCCAGCATTTT
size: -; V: TRBV6-6; J: TRBJ2-3; D: -; CDR3: CASRRGQGTDTQYF; DNA: TGTGCCAGCAGGCGGGGACAAGGCACAGATACGCAGTATTTT
size: -; V: TRBV27; J: TRBJ2-7; D: -; CDR3: CASSLNRDVPYEQYF; DNA: TGTGCCAGCAGTTTAAACCGGGACGTCCCCTACGAGCAGTACTTC
size: -; V: TRBV5-4; J: TRBJ2-5; D: TRBD1; CDR3: CASSAWDRLYQETQYF; DNA: TGTGCCAGCAGCGCCTGGGACAGACTCTACCAAGAGACCCAGTACTTC
size: few; V: TRBV28; J: TRBJ1-5; D: -; CDR3: CASSGQYNQPQHF; DNA: TGTGCCAGCAGTGGACAGTACAATCAGCCCCAGCATTTT
size: few; V: TRBV9; J: TRBJ2-2; D: TRBD1; CDR3: CASSVGTGNTGELFF; DNA: TGTGCCAGCAGCGTCGGGACAGGAAACACCGGGGAGCTGTTTTTT
size: once; V: TRBV10-2; J: TRBJ2-5; D: TRBD2; CDR3: CASGLAGRETQYF; DNA: TGCGCCAGCGGCCTAGCGGGGCGAGAGACCCAGTACTTC
size: once; V: TRBV10-1; J: TRBJ2-2; D: TRBD1; CDR3: CASGTGGIGELFF; DNA: TGCGCCAGTGGGACAGGGGGAATCGGGGAGCTGTTTTTT
size: -; V: TRBV19; J: TRBJ1-3; D: -; CDR3: CASSTRVESGNTIYF; DNA: TGTGCCAGTAGTACCCGGGTAGAGTCTGGAAACACCATATATTTT
size: few; V: TRBV19; J: TRBJ2-7; D: -; CDR3: CASSQGTSRQYF; DNA: TGTGCCAGTAGTCAGGGGACCAGCAGGCAGTACTTC
size: -; V: TRBV6-5; J: TRBJ2-7; D: -; CDR3: CASSPRTIGEQYF; DNA: TGTGCCAGCAGTCCCAGGACTATCGGCGAGCAGTACTTC
size: -; V: TRBV12-5; J: TRBJ2-1; D: TRBD1; CDR3: CASGLVNPGTGVRPGNEQFF; DNA: TGTGCTAGTGGTTTGGTAAACCCCGGGACAGGGGTACGTCCTGGCAATGAGCAGTTCTTC
size: -; V: TRBV5-1; J: TRBJ2-3; D: -; CDR3: CASSPLSTDTQYF; DNA: TGCGCCAGCAGCCCACTTAGCACAGATACGCAGTATTTT
size: once; V: TRBV7-7; J: TRBJ2-5; D: -; CDR3: CASSLGTEETQYF; DNA: TGTGCCAGCAGCTTAGGGACAGAAGAGACCCAGTACTTC
size: -; V: TRBV27; J: TRBJ2-1; D: -; CDR3: CASSLRGYGNEQFF; DNA: TGTGCCAGCAGTTTACGAGGGTATGGCAATGAGCAGTTCTTC
size: -; V: TRBV5-1; J: TRBJ2-1; D: TRBD2; CDR3: CASRAAGGYNEQFF; DNA: TGCGCCAGCAGGGCGGCGGGAGGATACAATGAGCAGTTCTTC
size: -; V: TRBV28; J: TRBJ2-3; D: TRBD2; CDR3: CASSSPAGERDTQYF; DNA: TGTGCCAGCAGTTCCCCAGCGGGAGAACGAGATACGCAGTATTTT
size: -; V: TRBV5-4; J: TRBJ1-4; D: -; CDR3: CASSFGQSNEKLFF; DNA: TGTGCCAGCAGCTTCGGCCAGTCTAATGAAAAACTGTTTTTT
size: -; V: TRBV5-1; J: TRBJ2-7; D: TRBD1; CDR3: CASSSSDRGLGNEQYF; DNA: TGCGCCAGCAGCTCGTCGGACAGGGGGTTAGGGAACGAGCAGTACTTC
size: -; V: TRBV28; J: TRBJ2-1; D: TRBD2; CDR3: CASSFPAGANNEQFF; DNA: TGTGCCAGCAGTTTCCCGGCGGGAGCTAATAATGAGCAGTTCTTC
size: -; V: TRBV6-1; J: TRBJ2-2; D: TRBD2; CDR3: CASSLAGVYTGELFF; DNA: TGTGCCAGCTCACTAGCGGGAGTTTACACCGGGGAGCTGTTTTTT
size: few; V: TRBV6-1; J: TRBJ1-3; D: -; CDR3: CASSEQELSGNTIYF; DNA: TGTGCCAGCAGTGAGCAAGAGCTATCTGGAAACACCATATATTTT
size: -; V: TRBV11-2; J: TRBJ2-7; D: -; CDR3: CASSQAPSSYEQYF; DNA: TGCGCCAGCAGCCAAGCGCCGAGCTCCTACGAGCAGTACTTC
size: -; V: TRBV6-1; J: TRBJ1-1; D: -; CDR3: CASLALSWTNTEAFF; DNA: TGTGCCAGCCTGGCCCTTAGTTGGACAAACACTGAAGCTTTCTTT
size: -; V: TRBV29-1; J: TRBJ2-7; D: TRBD1; CDR3: CSVEGGTGGLYEQYF; DNA: TGCAGCGTTGAGGGTGGGACAGGGGGCCTCTACGAGCAGTACTTC
size: -; V: TRBV9; J: TRBJ1-3; D: -; CDR3: CASSVGIGQNSGNTIYF; DNA: TGTGCCAGCAGCGTAGGAATTGGACAGAACTCTGGAAACACCATATATTTT
size: few; V: TRBV18; J: TRBJ2-5; D: -; CDR3: CASSQIKETQYF; DNA: TGTGCCAGCTCACAGATAAAAGAGACCCAGTACTTC
size: -; V: TRBV10-3; J: TRBJ2-5; D: TRBD1; CDR3: CATLGQGEETQYF; DNA: TGTGCCACCCTGGGACAGGGGGAGGAGACCCAGTACTTC